A single sample is the source of the 11 T cell receptor beta chains below, sequenced in a study of blood T cell repertoires in COVID-19. Clones were sequenced by immunoSEQ multiplex PCR, and TCRdb holds only the in-frame ones, with some missing. The sample includes around 27,000 clones, roughly 94% of them seen just once. The material sequenced was peripheral blood. All receptors come from a human donor with active COVID-19. The donor label of this sample is uncertain.

The chain joins TRBV5-1 to TRBJ2-7; D may be TRBD2 (5 bases). The CDR3 covers 13 residues. Germline V gives CDR1 SGHRS, CDR2 YFSETQ. With 1 base removed from V and 3 bases from J, the gap between germline ends came to 8 bases. The CDR3 loop is CASSLSGFYEQYF. The CDR3 DNA sequence: TGCGCCAGCAGCTTGAGCGGATTCTACGAGCAGTACTTC.

This clone occurred a few times. The V gene is TRBV10-3, the J gene TRBJ2-3; 8 bases are shared with TRBD1. The CDR3 covers 15 residues. The ends lost 6 bases at V and 4 bases at J; junction bases unmatched: 9. Germline loops: CDR1 ENHRY, CDR2 SYGVKD. The CDR3 DNA sequence: TGTGCCATCAGAACCGGGACAGGATATGCAGATACGCAGTATTTT. Amino acids: CAIRTGTGYADTQYF.

This rearrangement joins TRBV27 to TRBJ2-1, with D perhaps TRBD2 (6 bases). The germline CDR1 and CDR2 sequences are MNHEY and SMNVEV (reference sequence). Deletions cut 7 bases from V and 2 bases from J, with 24 bases between. The CDR3 runs to 18 residues. The CDR3 loop is CASNPGLPWSRTYNEQFF. The CDR3 DNA sequence: TGTGCCAGCAACCCGGGACTCCCTTGGTCCCGAACCTACAATGAGCAGTTCTTC.

The chain employs TRBV27 and TRBJ1-6, with TRBD1 matching over 7 bases. Losses at the gene ends were 6 bases for V and 5 bases for J; bases not matched to a gene: 7. Germline CDR1 MNHEY, CDR2 SMNVEV (reference sequence). The CDR3 is 15 residues long. The CDR3 DNA follows: TGTGCCAGCAGCCCTAGGGACAGTGATAATTCACCCCTCCACTTT. Translating gives CASSPRDSDNSPLHF.

The V and J genes are TRBV4-3 and TRBJ1-4; 8 bases match TRBD1. CDR1 and CDR2 (germline): LGHNA, YSLEER. CDR3 length equals 18 residues. V lost 0 bases to trimming and J lost 8 bases; unmatched junction nucleotides: 14. DNA of the CDR3: TGCGCCAGCAGCCAAGATGGGGCAGGGGGCCGCTGGGGAGAAAAACTGTTTTTT. The encoded protein is CASSQDGAGGRWGEKLFF.

The V call is TRBV5-1, the J call TRBJ2-1, with 12 bases that match TRBD2. Germline CDR1 and CDR2: SGHRS and YFSETQ. Trimming removed 4 bases from V and 3 bases from J; junction bases left unmatched: 5. The CDR3 sequence is 16 residues long. The CDR3 bases are TGCGCCAGCAGCCCCCGGACTAGCGGGATCTACAATGAGCAGTTCTTC. It specifies CASSPRTSGIYNEQFF.

The chain employs TRBV10-3 and TRBJ1-3; D call uncertain. The CDR3 totals 16 residues. The germline CDR1 and CDR2 sequences are ENHRY and SYGVKD. The V end lost 1 base, the J end lost 0 bases, and 10 bases lay between the germline ends. The CDR3 DNA reads TGTGCCATCAGTGAGTGGGTACAGTTCTCTGGAAACACCATATATTTT. It translates to CAISEWVQFSGNTIYF.

The rearrangement joins TRBV13 to TRBJ2-7; D is unclear. V dropped 2 bases and J dropped 6 bases, with 11 bases sitting between them. This CDR3 has 13 residues. The germline CDR1 and CDR2 sequences are PRHDT and FYEKMQ (reference sequence). The CDR3 region has the DNA TGTGCCAGCAGCTTATACCGGGTCGGCGAGCAGTACTTC. It is translated as CASSLYRVGEQYF.

The genes are TRBV19 and TRBJ2-7; possible D gene TRBD2, 6 bases. The germline V gene has CDR1 LNHDA and CDR2 SQIVND (reference sequence). Trimming cost V 5 bases and J 6 bases, with 17 bases left between them. The CDR3 spans 14 residues. The DNA for the CDR3 is TGTGCCAGTAGTCCACGGACGGGGGAACTCGAGCAGTACTTC. Encoded protein: CASSPRTGELEQYF.

This clone was seen only a few times. V and J are TRBV6-2 or TRBV6-3 and TRBJ1-5; 8 bases line up with TRBD1. The CDR3 contains 17 residues. Germline V gene lookup returns CDR1 MNHEY and CDR2 SVGEGT. V lost 4 bases and J lost 4; bases outside the gene matches: 12. DNA for the CDR3: TGTGCCAGCAGTTTACCGGGGCAGGGGGCCGGGAATCAGCCCCAGCATTTT. Its translation: CASSLPGQGAGNQPQHF.

V and J are TRBV15 and TRBJ2-1; a weak D match, TRBD2 (7 bases). Trimming left V 0 bases short and J 2 bases short, with 17 bases between. Per the germline V gene, CDR1 is LNHNV and CDR2 is YYDKDF (reference sequence). The length of the CDR3 is 18 residues. The CDR3 sequence: CATSRDSGGRGTYNEQFF. CDR3 nucleotides: TGTGCCACCAGCAGAGATTCTGGAGGGAGGGGGACCTACAATGAGCAGTTCTTC.